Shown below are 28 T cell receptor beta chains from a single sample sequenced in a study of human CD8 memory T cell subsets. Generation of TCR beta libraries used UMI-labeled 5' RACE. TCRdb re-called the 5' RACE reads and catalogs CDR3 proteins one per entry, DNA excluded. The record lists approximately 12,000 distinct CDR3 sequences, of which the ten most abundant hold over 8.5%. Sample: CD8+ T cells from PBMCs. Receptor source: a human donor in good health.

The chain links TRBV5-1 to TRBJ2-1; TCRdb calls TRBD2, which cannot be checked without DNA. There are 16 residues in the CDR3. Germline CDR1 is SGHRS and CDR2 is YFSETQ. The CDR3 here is CASSLSDSGAYNEQFF.

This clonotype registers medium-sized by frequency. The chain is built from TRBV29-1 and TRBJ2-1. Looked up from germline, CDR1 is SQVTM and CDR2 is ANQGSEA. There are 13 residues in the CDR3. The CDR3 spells CSVKQSTYNEQFF.

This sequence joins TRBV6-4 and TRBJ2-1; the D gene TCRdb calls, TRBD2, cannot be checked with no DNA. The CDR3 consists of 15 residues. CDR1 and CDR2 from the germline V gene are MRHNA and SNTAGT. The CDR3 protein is CASNGGTRASNEQFF.

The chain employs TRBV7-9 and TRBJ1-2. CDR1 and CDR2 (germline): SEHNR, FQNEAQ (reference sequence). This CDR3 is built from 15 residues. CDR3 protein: CASSPQGQLNYGYTF.

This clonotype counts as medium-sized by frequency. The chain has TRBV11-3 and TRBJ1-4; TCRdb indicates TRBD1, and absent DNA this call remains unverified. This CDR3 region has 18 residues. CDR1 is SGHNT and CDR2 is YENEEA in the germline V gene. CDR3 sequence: CASSTEGLGRPDDEKLFF. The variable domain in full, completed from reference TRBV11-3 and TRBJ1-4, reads EAGVVQSPRYKIIEKKQPVAFWCNPISGHNTLYWYLQNLGQGPELLIRYENEEAVDDSQLPKDRFSAERLKGVDSTLKIQPAELGDSAVYLCASSTEGLGRPDDEKLFFGSGTQLSVL.

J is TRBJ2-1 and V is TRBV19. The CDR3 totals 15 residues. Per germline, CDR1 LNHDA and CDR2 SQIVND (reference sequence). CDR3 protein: CASSVGSSSYNEQFF.

The CDR3 is CASSLSGADTQYF. The V and J genes are TRBV5-1 and TRBJ2-3; checking the TCRdb D call of TRBD1 is not possible without DNA. This CDR3 region has 13 residues. Germline-derived CDR1 and CDR2 are SGHRS and YFSETQ.

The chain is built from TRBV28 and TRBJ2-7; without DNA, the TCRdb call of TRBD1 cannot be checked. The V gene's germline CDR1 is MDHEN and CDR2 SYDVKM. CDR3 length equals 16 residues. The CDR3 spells CASSRSWDSSTYEQYF.

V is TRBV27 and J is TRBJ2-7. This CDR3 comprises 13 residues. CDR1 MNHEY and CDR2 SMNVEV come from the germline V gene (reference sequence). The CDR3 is CASSFSTVREQYF.

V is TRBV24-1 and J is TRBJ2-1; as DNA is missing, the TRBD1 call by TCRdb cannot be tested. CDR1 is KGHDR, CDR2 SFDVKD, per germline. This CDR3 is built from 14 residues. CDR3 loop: CATSLGGGYNEQFF.

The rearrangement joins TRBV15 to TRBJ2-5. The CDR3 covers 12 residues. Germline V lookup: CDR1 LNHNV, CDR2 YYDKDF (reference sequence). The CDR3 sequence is CATSTGLETQYF.

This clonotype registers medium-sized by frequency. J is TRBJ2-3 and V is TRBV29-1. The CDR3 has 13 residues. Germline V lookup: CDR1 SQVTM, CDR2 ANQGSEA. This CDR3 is CSVERVSTDTQYF.

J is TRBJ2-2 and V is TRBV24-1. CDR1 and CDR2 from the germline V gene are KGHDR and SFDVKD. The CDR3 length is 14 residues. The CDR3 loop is CATSDFWATGELFF.

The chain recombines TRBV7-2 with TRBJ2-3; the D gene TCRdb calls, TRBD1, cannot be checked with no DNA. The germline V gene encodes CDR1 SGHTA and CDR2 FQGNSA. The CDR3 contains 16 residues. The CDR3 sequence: CASSPLLGGTTDTQYF.

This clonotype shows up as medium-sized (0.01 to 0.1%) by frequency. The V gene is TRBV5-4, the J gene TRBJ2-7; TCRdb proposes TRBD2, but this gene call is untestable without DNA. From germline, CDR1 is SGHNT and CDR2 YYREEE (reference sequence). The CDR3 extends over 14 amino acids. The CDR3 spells CASSWGTSGVEQYF.

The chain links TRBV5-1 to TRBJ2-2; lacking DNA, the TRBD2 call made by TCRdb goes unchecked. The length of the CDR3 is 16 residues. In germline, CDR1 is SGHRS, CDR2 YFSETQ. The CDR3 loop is CASSPAAGTSPGELFF.

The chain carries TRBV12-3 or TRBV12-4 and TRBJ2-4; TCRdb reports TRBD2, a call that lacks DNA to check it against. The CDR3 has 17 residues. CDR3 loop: CASSPRAGGWSKNIQYF.

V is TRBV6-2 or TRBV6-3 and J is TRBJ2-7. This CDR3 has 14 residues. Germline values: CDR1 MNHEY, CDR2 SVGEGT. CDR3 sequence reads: CASSYVEKGYEQYF.

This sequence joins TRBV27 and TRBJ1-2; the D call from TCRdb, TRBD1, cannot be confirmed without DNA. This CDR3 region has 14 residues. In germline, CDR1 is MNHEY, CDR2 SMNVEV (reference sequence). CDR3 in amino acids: CASSSTGVGYGYTF.

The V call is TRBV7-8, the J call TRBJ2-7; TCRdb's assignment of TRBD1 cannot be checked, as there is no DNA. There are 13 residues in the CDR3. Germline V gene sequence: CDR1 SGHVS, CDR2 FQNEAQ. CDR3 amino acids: CASSSAGAYEQYF.

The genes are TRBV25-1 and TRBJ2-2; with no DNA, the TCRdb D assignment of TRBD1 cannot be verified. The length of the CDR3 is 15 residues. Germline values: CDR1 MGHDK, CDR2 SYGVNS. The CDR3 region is CASSGQGPGTGELFF.

The CDR3 here is CASSLDWGPFYEQYF. This rearrangement joins TRBV7-6 to TRBJ2-7; with no DNA, the TCRdb D assignment of TRBD1 cannot be verified. Germline values: CDR1 SGHVS, CDR2 FNYEAQ. The CDR3 loop spans 15 amino acids.

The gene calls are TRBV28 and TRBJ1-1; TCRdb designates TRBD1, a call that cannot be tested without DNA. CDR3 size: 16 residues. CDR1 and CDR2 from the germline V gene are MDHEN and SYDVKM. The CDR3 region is CASSPLEGSLNTEAFF.

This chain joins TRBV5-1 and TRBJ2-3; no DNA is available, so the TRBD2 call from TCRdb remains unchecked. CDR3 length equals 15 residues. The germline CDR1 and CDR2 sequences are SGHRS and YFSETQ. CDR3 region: CASKIGLADTDTQYF.

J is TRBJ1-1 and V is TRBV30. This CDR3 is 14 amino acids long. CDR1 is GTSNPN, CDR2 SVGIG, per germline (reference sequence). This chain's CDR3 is CAWSVIGSNTEAFF.

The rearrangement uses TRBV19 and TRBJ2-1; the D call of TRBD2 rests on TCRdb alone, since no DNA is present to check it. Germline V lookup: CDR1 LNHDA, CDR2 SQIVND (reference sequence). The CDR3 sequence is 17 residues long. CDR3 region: CASSISFASGAYNEQFF.

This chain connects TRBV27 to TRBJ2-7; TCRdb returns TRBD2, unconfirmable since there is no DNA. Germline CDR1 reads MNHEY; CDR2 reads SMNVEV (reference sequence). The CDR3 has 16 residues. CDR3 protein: CASKASGGSIIYEQYF.

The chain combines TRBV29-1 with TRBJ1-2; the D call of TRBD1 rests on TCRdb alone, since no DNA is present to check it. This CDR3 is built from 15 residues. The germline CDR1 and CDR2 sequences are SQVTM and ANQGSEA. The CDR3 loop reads CSVEDRPTGRNGYTF.